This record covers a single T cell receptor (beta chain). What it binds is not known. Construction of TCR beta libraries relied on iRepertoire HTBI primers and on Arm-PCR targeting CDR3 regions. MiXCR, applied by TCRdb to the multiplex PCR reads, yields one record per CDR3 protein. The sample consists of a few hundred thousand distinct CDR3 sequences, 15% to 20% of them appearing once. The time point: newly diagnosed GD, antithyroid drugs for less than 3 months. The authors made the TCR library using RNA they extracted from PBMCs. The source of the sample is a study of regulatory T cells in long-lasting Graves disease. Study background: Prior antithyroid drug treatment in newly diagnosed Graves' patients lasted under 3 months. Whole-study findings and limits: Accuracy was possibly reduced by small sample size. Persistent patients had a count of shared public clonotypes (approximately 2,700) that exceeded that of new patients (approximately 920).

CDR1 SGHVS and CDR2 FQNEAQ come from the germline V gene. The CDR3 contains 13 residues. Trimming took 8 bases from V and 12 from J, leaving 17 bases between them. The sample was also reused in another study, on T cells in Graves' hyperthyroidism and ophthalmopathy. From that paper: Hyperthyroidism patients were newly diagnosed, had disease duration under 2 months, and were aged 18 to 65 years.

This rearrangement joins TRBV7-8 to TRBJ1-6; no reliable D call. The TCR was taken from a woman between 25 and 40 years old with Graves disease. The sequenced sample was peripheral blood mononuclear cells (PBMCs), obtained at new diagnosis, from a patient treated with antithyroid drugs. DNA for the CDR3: TGTGCCAGCGTTCTATCCACCTTCGGACCCCTCCACTTT. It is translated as CASVLSTFGPLHF.